This TCR beta chain was sequenced for a study of T cell responses to AZD1222 COVID-19 vaccine. The method was immunoSEQ multiplex PCR; TCRdb's version includes in-frame clones alone and lacks a portion of them. The sample lists more than 90,000 clones; around 84% were seen once. Germline CDR1 MNHEY, CDR2 SMNVEV (reference sequence). There are 15 residues in the CDR3. V shed 5 bases and J 6 bases; nucleotides not matched to a gene: 9. Findings of the study overall: The study sampled repertoires only after the peak T cell response. Close to half of all spike-specific TCRs reportedly target regions of the variants that are unmutated. At study baseline, merely six AZD1222 recipients were seropositive.

This clone was picked up one time. Antigen specificity is unknown. V usage is TRBV27 and J usage is TRBJ2-3; TRBD2 agrees at 9 bases. Sequencing used peripheral blood, obtained 28 days after the second AZD1222 dose. This sequence originates from an adult who received the AZD1222 COVID-19 vaccine. The CDR3 bases are TGTGCCAGCAGTGGGCGGGAGGGCCGACGCGATACGCAGTATTTT. It translates to CASSGREGRRDTQYF.